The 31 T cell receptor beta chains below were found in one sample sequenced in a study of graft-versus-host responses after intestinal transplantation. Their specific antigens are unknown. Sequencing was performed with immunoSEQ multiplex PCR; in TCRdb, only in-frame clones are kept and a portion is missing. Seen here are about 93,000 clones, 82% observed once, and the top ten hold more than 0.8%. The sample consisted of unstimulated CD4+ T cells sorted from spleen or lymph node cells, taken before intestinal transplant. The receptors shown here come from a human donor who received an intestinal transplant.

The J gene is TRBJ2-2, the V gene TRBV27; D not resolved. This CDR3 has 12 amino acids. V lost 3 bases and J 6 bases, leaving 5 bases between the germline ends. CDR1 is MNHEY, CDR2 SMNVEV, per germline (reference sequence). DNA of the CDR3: TGTGCCAGCAGTTTGTTCGCCGGGGAGCTGTTTTTT. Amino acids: CASSLFAGELFF.

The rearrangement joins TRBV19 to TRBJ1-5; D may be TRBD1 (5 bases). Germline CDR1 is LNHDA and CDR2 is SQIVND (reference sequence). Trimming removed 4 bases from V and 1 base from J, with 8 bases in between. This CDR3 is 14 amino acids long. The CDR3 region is CASSSQGSNQPQHF. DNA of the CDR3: TGTGCCAGTAGTAGCCAGGGAAGCAATCAGCCCCAGCATTTT.

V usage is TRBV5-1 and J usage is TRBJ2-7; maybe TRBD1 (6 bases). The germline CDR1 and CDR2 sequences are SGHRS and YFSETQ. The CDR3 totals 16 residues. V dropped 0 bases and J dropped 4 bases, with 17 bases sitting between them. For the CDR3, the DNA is TGCGCCAGCAGCTTGGCCTCCGGGACATTGACTTACGAGCAGTACTTC. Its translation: CASSLASGTLTYEQYF.

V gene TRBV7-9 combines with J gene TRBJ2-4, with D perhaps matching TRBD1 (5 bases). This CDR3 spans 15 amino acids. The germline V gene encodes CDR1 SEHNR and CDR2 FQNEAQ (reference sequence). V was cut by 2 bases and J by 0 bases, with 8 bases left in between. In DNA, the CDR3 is TGTGCCAGCAGCTTACAGGGTTTAGCCAAAAACATTCAGTACTTC. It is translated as CASSLQGLAKNIQYF.

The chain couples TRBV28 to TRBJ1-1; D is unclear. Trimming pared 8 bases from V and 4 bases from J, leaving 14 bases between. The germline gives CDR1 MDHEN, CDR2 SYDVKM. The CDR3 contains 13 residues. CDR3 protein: CASCRGFGTEAFF. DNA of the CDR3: TGTGCCAGCTGTCGGGGTTTTGGCACTGAAGCTTTCTTT.

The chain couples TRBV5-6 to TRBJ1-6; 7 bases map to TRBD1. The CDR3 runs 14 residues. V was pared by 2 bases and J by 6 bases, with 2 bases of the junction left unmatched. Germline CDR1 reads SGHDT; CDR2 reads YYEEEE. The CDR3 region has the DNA TGTGCCAGCAGCTTCCGGGACAGTAATTCACCCCTCCACTTT. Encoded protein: CASSFRDSNSPLHF. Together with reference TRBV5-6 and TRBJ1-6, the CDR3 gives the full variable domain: DAGVTQSPTHLIKTRGQQVTLRCSPKSGHDTVSWYQQALGQGPQFIFQYYEEEERQRGNFPDRFSGHQFPNYSSELNVNALLLGDSALYLCASSFRDSNSPLHFGNGTRLTVT.

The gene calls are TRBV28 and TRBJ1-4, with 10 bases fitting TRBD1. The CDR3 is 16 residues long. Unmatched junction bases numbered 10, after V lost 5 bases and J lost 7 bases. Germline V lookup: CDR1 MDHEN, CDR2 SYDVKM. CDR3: CASSLVPGTGVEKLFF. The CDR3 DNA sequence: TGTGCCAGCAGTCTCGTCCCCGGGACAGGGGTTGAAAAACTGTTTTTT.

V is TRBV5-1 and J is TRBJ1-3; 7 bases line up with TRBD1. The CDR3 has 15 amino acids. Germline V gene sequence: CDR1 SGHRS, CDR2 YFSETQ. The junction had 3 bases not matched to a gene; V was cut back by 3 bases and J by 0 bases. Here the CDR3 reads CASSSQGNSGNTIYF. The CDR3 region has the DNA TGCGCCAGCAGCTCACAGGGGAACTCTGGAAACACCATATATTTT.

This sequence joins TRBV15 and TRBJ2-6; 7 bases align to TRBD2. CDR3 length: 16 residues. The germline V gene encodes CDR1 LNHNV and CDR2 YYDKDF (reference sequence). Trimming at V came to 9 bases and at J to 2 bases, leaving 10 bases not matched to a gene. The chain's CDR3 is CATRTPGGAGANVLTF. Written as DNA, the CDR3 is TGTGCCACTCGGACCCCGGGGGGTGCTGGGGCCAACGTCCTGACTTTC.

The CDR3: CASRAGIAGDEQFF. CDR3 nucleotide sequence: TGTGCCAGCCGCGCGGGGATAGCGGGAGACGAGCAGTTCTTC. The chain links TRBV2 to TRBJ2-1; 9 bases match TRBD2. Germline V lookup: CDR1 SNHLY, CDR2 FYNNEI. Trimming cost V 8 bases and J 10 bases; bases outside gene matches: 12. The CDR3 is 14 residues long.

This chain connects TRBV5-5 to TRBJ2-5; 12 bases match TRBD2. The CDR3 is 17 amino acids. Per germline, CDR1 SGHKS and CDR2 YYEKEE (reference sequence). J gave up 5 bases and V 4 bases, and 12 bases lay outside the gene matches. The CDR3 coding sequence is TGTGCCAGCAGCACAACCCTGACTAGCGGGAGTGGGGAGACCCAGTACTTC. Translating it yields CASSTTLTSGSGETQYF.

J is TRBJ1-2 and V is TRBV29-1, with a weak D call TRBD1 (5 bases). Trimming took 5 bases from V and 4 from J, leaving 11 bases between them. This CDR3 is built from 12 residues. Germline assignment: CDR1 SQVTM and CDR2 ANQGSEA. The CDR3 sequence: CSVRDSTYGYTF. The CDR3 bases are TGCAGCGTTCGAGACAGTACCTATGGCTACACCTTC.

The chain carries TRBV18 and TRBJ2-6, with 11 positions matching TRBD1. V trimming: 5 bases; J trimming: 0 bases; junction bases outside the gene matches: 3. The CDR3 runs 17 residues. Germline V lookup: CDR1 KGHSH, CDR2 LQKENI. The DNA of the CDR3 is TGTGCCAGCTCAAAGGGACAGGGGGGCTCTGGGGCCAACGTCCTGACTTTC. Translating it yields CASSKGQGGSGANVLTF.

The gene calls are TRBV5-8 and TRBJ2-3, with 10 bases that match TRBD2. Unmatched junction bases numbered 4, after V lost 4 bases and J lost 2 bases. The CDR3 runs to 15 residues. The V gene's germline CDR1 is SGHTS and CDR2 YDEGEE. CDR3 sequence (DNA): TGTGCCAGCAGCATTCTAGCGGGAGTCACAGATACGCAGTATTTT. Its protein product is CASSILAGVTDTQYF.

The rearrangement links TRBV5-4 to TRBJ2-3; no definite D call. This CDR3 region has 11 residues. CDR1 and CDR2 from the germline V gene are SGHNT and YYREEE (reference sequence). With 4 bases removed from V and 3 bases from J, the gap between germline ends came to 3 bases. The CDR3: CASSQTDTQYF. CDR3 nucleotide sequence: TGTGCCAGCAGCCAGACAGATACGCAGTATTTT.

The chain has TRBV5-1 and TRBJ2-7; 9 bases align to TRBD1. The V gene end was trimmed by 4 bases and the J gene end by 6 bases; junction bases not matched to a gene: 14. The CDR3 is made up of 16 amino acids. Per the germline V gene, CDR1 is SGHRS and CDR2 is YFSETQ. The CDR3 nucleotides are TGCGCCAGCAGCCGGATTACGCCACAGGGGGCGGGCGAGCAGTACTTC. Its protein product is CASSRITPQGAGEQYF. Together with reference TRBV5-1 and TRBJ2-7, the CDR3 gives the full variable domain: KAGVTQTPRYLIKTRGQQVTLSCSPISGHRSVSWYQQTPGQGLQFLFEYFSETQRNKGNFPGRFSGRQFSNSRSEMNVSTLELGDSALYLCASSRITPQGAGEQYFGPGTRLTVT.

CDR3 DNA sequence: TGTGCCAGCAGTTTCGGGGGGCTGATAGCCAAAAACATTCAGTACTTC. Its translation is CASSFGGLIAKNIQYF. The chain recombines TRBV28 with TRBJ2-4; TRBD2 might be the D (7 bases). Germline V gives CDR1 MDHEN, CDR2 SYDVKM. V lost 3 bases to trimming and J lost 0 bases, with 12 bases between them. CDR3 length: 16 amino acids. Using reference TRBV28 and TRBJ2-4 for the parts outside the CDR3, the full variable domain is DVKVTQSSRYLVKRTGEKVFLECVQDMDHENMFWYRQDPGLGLRLIYFSYDVKMKEKGDIPEGYSVSREKKERFSLILESASTNQTSMYLCASSFGGLIAKNIQYFGAGTRLSVL.

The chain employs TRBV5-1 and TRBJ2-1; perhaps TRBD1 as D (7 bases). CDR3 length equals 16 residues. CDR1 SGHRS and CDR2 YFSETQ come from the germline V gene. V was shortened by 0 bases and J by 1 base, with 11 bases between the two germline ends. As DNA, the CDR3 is TGCGCCAGCAGCTTGGGCGGGACAGCGTCCTACAATGAGCAGTTCTTC. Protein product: CASSLGGTASYNEQFF.

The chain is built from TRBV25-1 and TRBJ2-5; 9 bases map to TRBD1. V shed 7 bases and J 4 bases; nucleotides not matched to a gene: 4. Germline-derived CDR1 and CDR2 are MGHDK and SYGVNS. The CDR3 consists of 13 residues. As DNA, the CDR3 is TGTGCCAGCAAAACAGGGGGCGGAGAGACCCAGTACTTC. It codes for CASKTGGGETQYF.

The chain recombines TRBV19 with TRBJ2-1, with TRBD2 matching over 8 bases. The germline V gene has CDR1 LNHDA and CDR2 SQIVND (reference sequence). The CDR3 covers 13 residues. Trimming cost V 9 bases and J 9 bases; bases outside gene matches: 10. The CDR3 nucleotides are TGTGCCAGCCAAGCGGGAGCTAGGGGTGAGCAGTTCTTC. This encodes CASQAGARGEQFF.

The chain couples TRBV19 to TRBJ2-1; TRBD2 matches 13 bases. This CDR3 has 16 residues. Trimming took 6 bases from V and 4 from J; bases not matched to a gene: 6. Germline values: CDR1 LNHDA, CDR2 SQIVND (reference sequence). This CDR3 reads CASRPLAGGLYNEQFF. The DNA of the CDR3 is TGTGCCAGTAGACCACTAGCGGGGGGGCTATACAATGAGCAGTTCTTC.

CDR3 region: CASSLSRGSTGELFF. DNA for the CDR3: TGTGCCAGCAGCTTAAGCCGGGGATCCACCGGGGAGCTGTTTTTT. V gene TRBV7-2 combines with J gene TRBJ2-2; a weak D match, TRBD2 (5 bases). The germline V gene encodes CDR1 SGHTA and CDR2 FQGNSA. V gave up 2 bases and J gave up 4 bases, with 11 bases separating them. The CDR3 spans 15 residues.

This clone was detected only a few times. The CDR3, as DNA: TGTGCCAGTCGTCCGGCCGGGATTAACGAGCAGTACTTC. Translating gives CASRPAGINEQYF. This chain connects TRBV19 to TRBJ2-7; D is perhaps TRBD2 (5 bases). Trimming shortened V by 8 bases and J by 5 bases, and 16 bases separated the two germline ends. The CDR3 spans 13 residues. Per germline, CDR1 LNHDA and CDR2 SQIVND (reference sequence).

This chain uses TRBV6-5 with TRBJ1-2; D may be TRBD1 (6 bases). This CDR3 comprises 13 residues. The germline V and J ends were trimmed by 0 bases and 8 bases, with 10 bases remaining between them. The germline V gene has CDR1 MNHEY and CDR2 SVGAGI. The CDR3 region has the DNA TGTGCCAGCAGTTACTCAGGGGGAAGGGGCTACACCTTC. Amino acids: CASSYSGGRGYTF.

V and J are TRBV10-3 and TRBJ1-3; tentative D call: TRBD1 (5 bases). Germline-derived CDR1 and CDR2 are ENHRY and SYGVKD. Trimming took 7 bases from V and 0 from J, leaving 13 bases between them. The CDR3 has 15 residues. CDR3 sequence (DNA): TGTGCCATCATCCGACAGTTCTCCTCTGGAAACACCATATATTTT. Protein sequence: CAIIRQFSSGNTIYF.

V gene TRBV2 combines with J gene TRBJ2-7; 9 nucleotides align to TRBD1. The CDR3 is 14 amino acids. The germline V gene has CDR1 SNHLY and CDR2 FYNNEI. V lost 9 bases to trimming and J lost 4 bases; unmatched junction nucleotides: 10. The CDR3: CASTLRDRAYEQYF. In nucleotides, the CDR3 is TGTGCCAGTACTCTCCGGGACAGGGCTTACGAGCAGTACTTC.

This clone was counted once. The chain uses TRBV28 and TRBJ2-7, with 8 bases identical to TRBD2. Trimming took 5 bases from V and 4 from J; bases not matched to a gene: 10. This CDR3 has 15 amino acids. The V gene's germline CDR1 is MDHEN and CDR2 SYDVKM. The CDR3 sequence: CASSPLAGRGYEQYF. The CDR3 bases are TGTGCCAGCAGTCCATTAGCGGGGAGAGGTTACGAGCAGTACTTC.

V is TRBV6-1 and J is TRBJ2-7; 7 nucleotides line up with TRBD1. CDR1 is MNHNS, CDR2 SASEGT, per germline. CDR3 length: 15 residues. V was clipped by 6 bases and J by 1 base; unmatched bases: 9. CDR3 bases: TGTGCCAGCAGAACCCAGACAGGGAGATCCTACGAGCAGTACTTC. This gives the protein CASRTQTGRSYEQYF.

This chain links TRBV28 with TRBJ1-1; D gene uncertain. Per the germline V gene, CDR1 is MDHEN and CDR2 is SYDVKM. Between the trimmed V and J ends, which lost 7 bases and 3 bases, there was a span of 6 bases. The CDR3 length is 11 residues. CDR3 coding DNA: TGTGCCAGCAACCGCGACACTGAAGCTTTCTTT. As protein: CASNRDTEAFF.

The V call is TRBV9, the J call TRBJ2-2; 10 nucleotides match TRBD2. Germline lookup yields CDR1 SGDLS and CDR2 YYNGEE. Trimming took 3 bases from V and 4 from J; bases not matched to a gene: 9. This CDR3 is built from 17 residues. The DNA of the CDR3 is TGTGCCAGCAGCGGGGCTAGCGGGAGATCGGCCACCGGGGAGCTGTTTTTT. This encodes CASSGASGRSATGELFF.

This CDR3 reads CASSPRREPIQTQYF. CDR3 bases: TGTGCCAGCAGCCCCCGAAGGGAGCCTATTCAGACCCAGTACTTC. The rearrangement links TRBV27 to TRBJ2-5; tentative D call: TRBD2 (5 bases). The CDR3 is 15 amino acids. V gave up 6 bases and J gave up 6 bases, with 20 bases separating them. The germline CDR1 and CDR2 sequences are MNHEY and SMNVEV (reference sequence).